Reported below is one TCR beta chain. No cognate antigen has been identified for it. The record has no base qualities; no much larger clone is one base away. The CDR3 regions of human TCRbeta chains were analyzed by immunosequencing. Per the original workflow: TCRs in the repertoires were matched against a reference library of SARS-CoV-2-specific TCRs that had been generated with the MIRA antigen-specificity platform. Breadth was defined as the fraction of unique TCRs that were SARS-CoV-2-associated. Depth was defined as the fraction of total T cells that were SARS-CoV-2-associated. Each spike-specific TCR was assigned to its reactive spike region and to a CD4 or CD8 class using the MIRA data. Log10-transformed breadth and depth values were compared by one-way ANOVA with Sidak's multiple comparisons tests. This is the immuneACCESS table as TCRdb keeps it, with only in-frame sequences that have V and J called. A part of the clones is gone; compared with another copy, unresolved V genes explain less than half, and the rest is unexplained. Clone size and V and J calls were adopted from that table, with D and trimming inferred from the DNA. The sample table records 200,000 or so clones; approximately 94% of these occur just once. Together, the top ten hold around 1% of the sample.

From a lookup of the germline V gene, CDR1 and CDR2 are KGHSH and LQKENI. Its CDR3 holds 15 amino acids, cysteine through phenylalanine. CDR3 DNA only is kept here, 45 bases in frame from base 1. V trim: 6 bases; J trim: 7 bases; unmatched bases: 11. This specimen comes from a study of T cell responses to AZD1222 COVID-19 vaccine (dated by TCRdb to about 2021). Regarding the study in general: A total of approximately 250 trial participants underwent TCR sequencing, of whom under 220 had received two doses of AZD1222 and roughly 26 had received two doses of the MenACWY control vaccine. Trial participants were enrolled into age subgroups of 18-55, 56-69 and 70-plus years, which contained approximately 150, 30 and 60 TCR-sequenced participants, respectively.

On the study overall, not on this receptor specifically: CD4 TCRs associated with the vaccine covered the entire spike protein, and the dominant responses were in regions 160-218 and 743-854. Only five or six AZD1222 recipients were SARS-CoV-2 seropositive at baseline, limiting conclusions about previously exposed vaccinees. A significant rise in spike-specific TCR breadth and depth was observed after two AZD1222 doses relative to day 0 and relative to MenACWY recipients. Most participants were white British and females outnumbered males, and the authors suggested that clonal diversity may have been underestimated. Because no day 14 peak-response samples were available, repertoires were characterized only after the peak T cell response. Reportedly, close to half of the unique spike-specific TCRs recognized epitopes lying outside the regions that are mutated in the B.1.351 and B.1.1.7 variants. The 56-69-year group was small, and its depth increase did not reach significance, likely because of low power.

The meaning of the sample's time point label: about 28 days (+/-7) after the second vaccine dose. AZD1222 recipients whose second dose came at about 4 weeks and those whose second dose came at about 12 weeks were combined into one group, since spike-specific TCR depth and breadth did not differ between the two schedules. Vaccinee samples came from UK trials COV001 and COV002, including a single-blind randomized controlled phase 2/3 trial of AZD1222 (ChAdOx1 nCoV-19) in healthy adults. For TCRbeta chain sequencing, PBMC samples from trial participants were taken at day 0 and at day 28 after the second dose.

The receptor chain draws on TRBV18 and TRBJ2-3; 9 nucleotides in the junction match TRBD1. The source material was peripheral blood, sampled 28 days after the second AZD1222 dose. The clonotype comes from an adult who received the AZD1222 COVID-19 vaccine. The base sequence is TGTGCCAGCTCCCCGGACAGGGGCCCGGGATATACGCAGTATTTT. Its protein reads: CASSPDRGPGYTQYF.